This passage covers 19 T cell receptor beta chains from one sample sequenced in a study of blood T cell repertoires in COVID-19. Profiled with immunoSEQ multiplex PCR; TCRdb holds only in-frame clones, not every one. The sample has some 360,000 clones, roughly 90% seen once. The sequenced material came from PBMCs or T cells enriched from blood (not recorded which). Receptors were obtained from a young woman who had been exposed to COVID-19.

The rearrangement links TRBV7-9 to TRBJ1-2; D gene ambiguous. Trimming left V 5 bases short and J 2 bases short, with 9 bases between. The CDR3 runs 13 residues. Germline CDR1 is SEHNR and CDR2 is FQNEAQ (reference sequence). CDR3 coding DNA: TGTGCCAGCAGCCCTACCGCGAACTATGGCTACACCTTC. Amino acid sequence: CASSPTANYGYTF.

The V gene is TRBV12-3 or TRBV12-4, the J gene TRBJ2-5; 7 nucleotides line up with TRBD2. CDR3 length: 13 amino acids. V dropped 7 bases and J dropped 3; count of bases not matched to a gene: 5. The CDR3 DNA reads TGTGCCAGCAAGCGGGGCTCAGAAGAGACCCAGTACTTC. Residues: CASKRGSEETQYF.

V usage is TRBV7-3 and J usage is TRBJ2-3; D gene unclear. This CDR3 has 13 residues. Germline assignment: CDR1 SGHTA and CDR2 FQGTGA. Trimming took 3 bases from V and 2 from J, leaving 6 bases between them. CDR3 loop: CASSFQATDTQYF. Here the CDR3 DNA reads TGTGCCAGCAGCTTTCAAGCCACAGATACGCAGTATTTT.

J is TRBJ2-2 and V is TRBV7-6; 10 nucleotides agree with TRBD1. Unmatched junction bases numbered 8, after V lost 5 bases and J lost 2 bases. Germline V gene sequence: CDR1 SGHVS, CDR2 FNYEAQ. The CDR3 spans 17 residues. Written as DNA, the CDR3 is TGTGCCAGCAGCCCGATCAGACAGGGGGCTAACACCGGGGAGCTGTTTTTT. It yields the protein CASSPIRQGANTGELFF.

This clone has only one observation. CDR3 nucleotides: TGTGCCAGCAGAGGGTGGCGGGAGGGGAGCTCCTACAATGAGCAGTTCTTC. Protein: CASRGWREGSSYNEQFF. The genes are TRBV25-1 and TRBJ2-1; 9 bases map to TRBD2. The CDR3 loop spans 17 amino acids. Per the germline V gene, CDR1 is MGHDK and CDR2 is SYGVNS. The junction had 9 bases not matched to a gene; V was cut back by 6 bases and J by 0 bases.

The CDR3 spells CASSLSSEAFF. The DNA for the CDR3 is TGTGCCAGTAGTCTGAGTTCTGAAGCTTTCTTT. The chain couples TRBV19 to TRBJ1-1, with D unresolved. The CDR3 has 11 residues. Germline V gene sequence: CDR1 LNHDA, CDR2 SQIVND (reference sequence). The V and J ends lost 5 bases and 6 bases respectively, with 7 bases between them.

This clone was recorded only once. The chain links TRBV28 to TRBJ2-7, with 10 nucleotides matching TRBD2. The CDR3 totals 14 residues. V lost 3 bases, J lost 4 bases, and 3 bases stayed unmatched. Germline CDR1 reads MDHEN; CDR2 reads SYDVKM. Here the CDR3 DNA reads TGTGCCAGCAGTTTGGCTAGCGGGAGTTACGAGCAGTACTTC. Translating gives CASSLASGSYEQYF.

V usage is TRBV11-2 and J usage is TRBJ1-1; the D is unclear. The V gene lost 1 base and the J gene lost 1 base, with 7 bases spanning the gap. Looked up from germline, CDR1 is SGHAT and CDR2 is FQNNGV. The length of the CDR3 is 14 residues. This chain's CDR3 is CASSLGGQNTEAFF. The CDR3 coding sequence is TGTGCCAGCAGCTTAGGTGGGCAGAACACTGAAGCTTTCTTT.

This chain links TRBV7-8 with TRBJ2-7, with TRBD2 matching 8 bases. Germline CDR1 SGHVS, CDR2 FQNEAQ. The CDR3 contains 14 residues. Unmatched junction bases numbered 4, after V lost 4 bases and J lost 2 bases. CDR3 protein: CASSSTSATYEQYF. In nucleotides, the CDR3 is TGTGCCAGCAGCTCGACTAGCGCGACCTACGAGCAGTACTTC.

The chain joins TRBV11-2 to TRBJ2-7; D not resolved. Between the trimmed V and J ends, which lost 0 bases and 0 bases, there was a span of 12 bases. Germline V gene data show CDR1 as SGHAT and CDR2 as FQNNGV. CDR3 size: 16 residues. The CDR3 coding sequence is TGTGCCAGCAGCTTAGAAAAGAGCCTACTCTCCTACGAGCAGTACTTC. This codes for CASSLEKSLLSYEQYF.

This clone was recorded once. V gene TRBV7-8 combines with J gene TRBJ2-5, with D perhaps matching TRBD2 (5 bases). CDR3 length equals 14 residues. Trimming took off 0 bases at V and 4 bases at J, with 9 bases between the two ends. In germline, CDR1 is SGHVS, CDR2 FQNEAQ. This CDR3 reads CASSLARGRETQYF. DNA for the CDR3: TGTGCCAGCAGCTTAGCGCGAGGGCGAGAGACCCAGTACTTC.

The chain joins TRBV7-9 to TRBJ2-1; 7 bases are a match to TRBD2. Germline lookup yields CDR1 SEHNR and CDR2 FQNEAQ (reference sequence). After removal of 4 bases from V and 7 bases from J, the junction contained 4 bases not matched to a gene. CDR3 length equals 13 residues. CDR3 sequence (DNA): TGTGCCAGCAGCTCAACCGGGGGGAATGAGCAGTTCTTC. Translated, it gives CASSSTGGNEQFF.

The V gene is TRBV30, the J gene TRBJ1-6; the D is unclear. The CDR3 is 13 residues long. Germline assignment: CDR1 GTSNPN and CDR2 SVGIG (reference sequence). Trimming stripped 4 bases from V and 6 bases from J, with 10 bases between. The CDR3 DNA reads as TGTGCCTGGATCCAGTTCCCTAATTCACCCCTCCACTTT. Protein: CAWIQFPNSPLHF.

This clone was counted once. V usage is TRBV23-1 and J usage is TRBJ1-2; 8 nucleotides agree with TRBD1. TRBV23-1 falls under the ORF class, with uncertain function. V gave up 0 bases and J gave up 1 base; unmatched junction bases: 4. The CDR3 is 16 residues long. CDR3 amino acids: CASSQSGTGDNYGYTF. The CDR3 DNA sequence: TGCGCCAGCAGTCAATCGGGGACAGGAGATAACTATGGCTACACCTTC.

V usage is TRBV10-2 and J usage is TRBJ2-3, with a tentative D call TRBD2 (5 bases). This CDR3 region has 15 residues. Germline lookup yields CDR1 WSHSY and CDR2 SAAADI. V was pared by 2 bases and J by 2 bases, with 11 bases between. This CDR3 reads CASSEGRGPTDTQYF. The CDR3 coding sequence is TGCGCCAGCAGTGAGGGACGGGGTCCCACAGATACGCAGTATTTT.

The chain combines TRBV12-3 or TRBV12-4 with TRBJ2-7; possible D gene TRBD1, 5 bases. This CDR3 comprises 13 residues. Trimming removed 4 bases at V and 4 bases at J, with 11 bases between. CDR3 region: CASSSTDKYEQYF. The CDR3 nucleotides read TGTGCCAGCAGTTCGACAGATAAGTACGAGCAGTACTTC.

The chain has TRBV18 and TRBJ1-3; 7 bases agree with TRBD1. Germline V gene sequence: CDR1 KGHSH, CDR2 LQKENI. V shed 4 bases, J shed 0 bases, and the junction held 0 bases outside the gene matches. The CDR3 has 14 residues. CDR3 sequence reads: CASSRDSSGNTIYF. CDR3 DNA sequence: TGTGCCAGCTCACGGGACAGCTCTGGAAACACCATATATTTT.

This chain uses TRBV28 with TRBJ2-7, with D possibly matching TRBD1 (6 bases). Germline V CDR1 and CDR2: MDHEN, SYDVKM. V lost 5 bases, J lost 7 bases, and 12 bases lay in between. CDR3 size: 12 residues. The CDR3 region has the DNA TGTGCCAGCAGTCAGGGGCCCAGGGAGCAGTACTTC. It is translated as CASSQGPREQYF.

The CDR3 loop is CSVLYRVSSYNEQFF. CDR3 nucleotide sequence: TGCAGCGTTCTCTACAGGGTCTCTTCGTACAATGAGCAGTTCTTC. The chain recombines TRBV29-1 with TRBJ2-1; D might be TRBD1 (6 bases). In germline, CDR1 is SQVTM, CDR2 ANQGSEA. The V end lost 5 bases, the J end lost 4 bases, and 18 bases lay between the germline ends. The CDR3 is 15 residues long.